The clone carrying this TCR beta chain was seen only once. Its antigen remains unidentified. 60 Vbeta and 13 Jbeta primers were used in PCR. Sequencing was performed with immunoSEQ multiplex PCR; in TCRdb, only in-frame clones are kept and a portion is missing. In the table there are over 150,000 clones, 65% to 85% of which are singletons. CDR1 is SNHLY and CDR2 is FYNNEI in the germline V gene. The CDR3 spans 12 residues. Trimming removed 4 bases from V and 8 bases from J, with 9 bases in between. This entry comes from a study of cytomegalovirus exposure and HLA in healthy donors. Whole-study findings and limits: Analyses of presence and absence presupposed an approximately uniform sequencing depth across donors. Overall, roughly 150 TCR beta chains were annotated as cytomegalovirus-associated.

Sequencing was carried out using PBMCs. This TCR was sampled from a woman under 40 in good health and CMV-seronegative. V usage is TRBV2 and J usage is TRBJ2-1; tentative D call: TRBD2 (5 bases). The CDR3 sequence is CASSVSRDEQFF. Written as DNA, the CDR3 is TGTGCCAGCAGTGTATCGAGGGATGAGCAGTTCTTC.